Following are 24 T cell receptor beta chains from one sample sequenced in a study of blood T cells in healthy people across ages. With a J-beta primer mix and a sample-barcoded 5' primer, a second PCR ran roughly 7 to 11 cycles. TCRdb ran MiXCR on the 5' RACE reads and lists one entry per CDR3 protein. The data show 760,000 or so distinct CDR3 sequences, approximately 25% seen once. This sample also appeared in a second study, on T cells of mothers and their children.

The sequenced material came from blood. The receptors shown here come from a boy between 10 and 17 years old in good health.

This clonotype was counted between two and nine times. The chain joins TRBV7-9 to TRBJ1-1; 7 nucleotides line up with TRBD1. The CDR3 runs to 15 residues. Germline loops: CDR1 SEHNR, CDR2 FQNEAQ (reference sequence). The trim removed 0 bases at V and 0 bases at J, leaving 1 base unmatched. CDR3 sequence reads: CASSLAQGVNTEAFF. CDR3 in DNA: TGTGCCAGCAGCTTAGCCCAGGGGGTGAACACTGAAGCTTTCTTT.

In this sample, this clonotype turned up a few times. The genes are TRBV20-1 and TRBJ2-1; D is ambiguous. The J call may be faulty, since TRBJ2-7 better matches the DNA end. The germline V gene has CDR1 DFQATT and CDR2 SNEGSKA (reference sequence). CDR3 length: 11 amino acids. This CDR3 reads CSAETLSQQYF. The CDR3 DNA follows: TGCAGTGCTGAAACCCTCAGTCAGCAGTACTTC.

The gene calls are TRBV29-1 and TRBJ1-2; 11 nucleotides align to TRBD1. This CDR3 is built from 13 residues. The germline CDR1 and CDR2 sequences are SQVTM and ANQGSEA. J was trimmed by 3 bases and V by 7 bases; bases with no gene match: 4. This CDR3 reads CSAKGQGDYGYTF. CDR3 DNA: TGCAGCGCCAAGGGACAGGGGGACTATGGCTACACCTTC.

The V and J genes are TRBV20-1 and TRBJ2-5; 8 bases align to TRBD2. The CDR3 length is 12 residues. The germline V gene has CDR1 DFQATT and CDR2 SNEGSKA (reference sequence). Trimming took 3 bases from V and 5 from J; bases not matched to a gene: 2. Here the CDR3 DNA reads TGCAGTGCTAGCGGGAGGGCGGAGACCCAGTACTTC. Translated: CSASGRAETQYF.

J is TRBJ2-1 and V is TRBV12-3 or TRBV12-4; 14 bases line up with TRBD2. This CDR3 is built from 15 residues. The J segment lost 5 bases and the V segment lost 3 bases, leaving 0 bases of the junction unmatched. The CDR3 is CASSLTSGGDNEQFF. The CDR3 coding sequence is TGTGCCAGCAGTTTGACTAGCGGGGGGGACAATGAGCAGTTCTTC.

This clonotype was counted only a few times. This chain joins TRBV7-2 and TRBJ2-7, with D possibly being TRBD2 (6 bases). V was cut by 2 bases and J by 7 bases, with 18 bases left in between. Germline CDR1 is SGHTA and CDR2 is FQGNSA. The CDR3 length is 15 residues. In DNA form, the CDR3 reads TGTGCCAGCAGCTTATATGGCGGGGAGCAGGTGGAGCAGTACTTC. Translating it yields CASSLYGGEQVEQYF.

The rearrangement joins TRBV6-2 or TRBV6-3 to TRBJ2-1, with 10 bases matching TRBD2. The CDR3 loop spans 15 amino acids. CDR1 MNHEY and CDR2 SVGEGT come from the germline V gene. The ends lost 8 bases at V and 5 bases at J; junction bases unmatched: 9. The DNA of the CDR3 is TGTGCCAGCCTAAGAGCGGGAGGGCCGAACAATGAGCAGTTCTTC. Protein product: CASLRAGGPNNEQFF.

This clonotype occurred a few times. This rearrangement joins TRBV18 to TRBJ2-5; tentative D call: TRBD1 (6 bases). This CDR3 has 14 amino acids. V was trimmed by 3 bases and J by 1 base, leaving 9 bases between them. Germline assignment: CDR1 KGHSH and CDR2 LQKENI. In DNA, the CDR3 is TGTGCCAGCTCACCTATGGACAGCCAAGAGACCCAGTACTTC. This translates into CASSPMDSQETQYF. Filled out from reference TRBV18 and TRBJ2-5, the complete variable domain reads NAGVMQNPRHLVRRRGQEARLRCSPMKGHSHVYWYRQLPEEGLKFMVYLQKENIIDESGMPKERFSAEFPKEGPSILRIQQVVRGDSAAYFCASSPMDSQETQYFGPGTRLLVL.

This clonotype was observed a handful of times. DNA for the CDR3: TGCGCCAGCAGCTTGGCCTTGGGGGCAGGGGATGAGCAGTTCTTC. Translated, it gives CASSLALGAGDEQFF. The rearrangement joins TRBV5-1 to TRBJ2-5; tentative D call: TRBD1 (6 bases). The DNA end is a closer match to TRBJ2-1, so the J assignment may be wrong. Germline V gene lookup returns CDR1 SGHRS and CDR2 YFSETQ. This CDR3 comprises 15 residues.

This clonotype was observed a few times. V and J are TRBV4-1 and TRBJ2-3; D is perhaps TRBD2 (5 bases). CDR1 and CDR2 (germline): MGHRA, YSYEKL. CDR3 length: 15 amino acids. Trimming took off 1 base at V and 6 bases at J, with 14 bases between the two ends. CDR3 nucleotide sequence: TGCGCCAGCAGCCAAGGATTGAGGGTACGGGATACGCAGTATTTT. Translating gives CASSQGLRVRDTQYF.

The chain uses TRBV12-3 or TRBV12-4 and TRBJ2-3, with 10 bases that match TRBD2. The V segment lost 9 bases and the J segment 4 bases; nucleotides outside the gene matches: 10. This CDR3 is built from 15 residues. The CDR3: CASSGGSLLSDTQYF. In nucleotides, the CDR3 is TGTGCCAGTAGCGGGGGGTCCCTCCTCTCAGATACGCAGTATTTT.

This clonotype was detected a few times. The chain is built from TRBV29-1 and TRBJ1-2; D might be TRBD1 (5 bases). The CDR3 has 11 residues. The V end lost 5 bases, the J end lost 9 bases, and 13 bases lay between the germline ends. Germline values: CDR1 SQVTM, CDR2 ANQGSEA. The DNA of the CDR3 is TGCAGCGTTTTGGTGGGGACGAGCTACACCTTC. It translates to CSVLVGTSYTF. The whole variable domain, filled in from reference TRBV29-1 and TRBJ1-2, reads SAVISQKPSRDICQRGTSLTIQCQVDSQVTMMFWYRQQPGQSLTLIATANQGSEATYESGFVIDKFPISRPNLTFSTLTVSNMSPEDSSIYLCSVLVGTSYTFGSGTRLTVV.

The chain combines TRBV5-1 with TRBJ2-1, with 9 bases aligning to TRBD2. The end of the DNA fits TRBJ2-7 better, so the J call may be wrong. CDR1 is SGHRS and CDR2 is YFSETQ in the germline V gene. The CDR3 contains 15 residues. The CDR3 spells CASRETSGTATEQYF. The CDR3 DNA reads TGCGCCAGCAGGGAGACTAGCGGAACGGCTACGGAGCAGTACTTC.

In its sample, this clonotype was seen a few times. The J gene is TRBJ2-1, the V gene TRBV3-1; a possible D gene is TRBD2 (6 bases). V was pared by 2 bases and J by 4 bases, with 9 bases between. The CDR3 runs 14 residues. Germline V gene sequence: CDR1 LGHDT, CDR2 YNNKEL (reference sequence). CDR3 protein: CASSQTGEYNEQFF. DNA for the CDR3: TGTGCCAGCAGCCAAACGGGGGAGTACAATGAGCAGTTCTTC.

The CDR3 DNA is TGCAGTGCTAGAGATCTAATAGCGGGGTACCAAGAGACCCAGTACTTC. This sequence encodes CSARDLIAGYQETQYF. This chain links TRBV20-1 with TRBJ2-5; 8 bases match TRBD2. J lost 0 bases, V lost 0 bases, and 6 bases had no gene match. This CDR3 comprises 16 residues. CDR1 and CDR2 from the germline V gene are DFQATT and SNEGSKA (reference sequence).

This clonotype appeared many times. This chain joins TRBV28 and TRBJ2-7; D is unresolved. The V and J ends lost 6 bases and 5 bases respectively, with 8 bases between them. This CDR3 has 11 residues. Per germline, CDR1 MDHEN and CDR2 SYDVKM. For the CDR3, the DNA is TGTGCCAGCAGCTTAGCTGACGAGCAGTACTTC. Its protein product is CASSLADEQYF.

This clonotype came up a few times. The chain employs TRBV7-9 and TRBJ1-2; TRBD1 aligns across 10 bases. This CDR3 spans 12 amino acids. Germline lookup yields CDR1 SEHNR and CDR2 FQNEAQ (reference sequence). After removal of 8 bases from V and 5 bases from J, the junction contained 2 bases not matched to a gene. The DNA of the CDR3 is TGTGCCAGCCCGGGACAGGGGTATGGCTACACCTTC. This encodes CASPGQGYGYTF.

The rearrangement joins TRBV27 to TRBJ2-2; D is unclear. Germline assignment: CDR1 MNHEY and CDR2 SMNVEV (reference sequence). V was shortened by 4 bases and J by 2 bases, with 5 bases between the two germline ends. This CDR3 spans 13 amino acids. The CDR3 nucleotides read TGTGCCAGCAGTTCCGAAAACACCGGGGAGCTGTTTTTT. It specifies CASSSENTGELFF.

V and J are TRBV7-2 and TRBJ1-4; no reliable D call. In germline, CDR1 is SGHTA, CDR2 FQGNSA. CDR3 length equals 15 residues. Trimming left V 2 bases short and J 7 bases short, with 14 bases between. CDR3 protein: CASSLTGRVTEKLFF. In DNA form, the CDR3 reads TGTGCCAGCAGCTTAACCGGCAGAGTCACTGAAAAACTGTTTTTT.

V gene TRBV5-1 combines with J gene TRBJ1-1; 11 bases agree with TRBD1. Germline V gene data show CDR1 as SGHRS and CDR2 as YFSETQ. CDR3 length equals 15 residues. Germline trimming cut 3 bases from V and 4 bases from J; bases unmatched to any gene: 5. CDR3 region: CASSSPGTGGTEAFF. Here the CDR3 DNA reads TGCGCCAGCAGCTCACCCGGGACAGGGGGCACTGAAGCTTTCTTT.

V is TRBV20-1 and J is TRBJ2-6; D could derive from TRBD1 or TRBD2 (6 bases each). The V gene lost 6 bases and the J gene lost 6 bases, with 15 bases spanning the gap. The germline CDR1 and CDR2 sequences are DFQATT and SNEGSKA (reference sequence). The CDR3 length is 14 residues. The CDR3 region has the DNA TGCAGTGCAGGGGGGCTGCCGGCGGCCAACGTCCTGACTTTC. Translating gives CSAGGLPAANVLTF.

The J gene is TRBJ2-1, the V gene TRBV24-1, with D possibly being TRBD1 (5 bases). Trimming left V 1 base short and J 4 bases short, with 13 bases between. Germline-derived CDR1 and CDR2 are KGHDR and SFDVKD. The CDR3 is made up of 16 amino acids. The CDR3 nucleotides are TGTGCCACCAGTGATTTAGGGCAGGGTAATTACAATGAGCAGTTCTTC. It translates to CATSDLGQGNYNEQFF.

The chain employs TRBV28 and TRBJ2-1; 9 nucleotides line up with TRBD2. The germline CDR1 and CDR2 sequences are MDHEN and SYDVKM. CDR3 length: 14 residues. With 5 bases clipped from V and 6 bases from J, the junction kept 5 bases outside the gene matches. The CDR3: CASSGAGGRNEQFF. The CDR3 DNA reads as TGTGCCAGCAGTGGAGCGGGGGGCCGCAATGAGCAGTTCTTC.

This clonotype was recorded a few times. The J gene is TRBJ2-3, the V gene TRBV29-1; no clear D. Trimming removed 7 bases from V and 4 bases from J, with 6 bases in between. Germline assignment: CDR1 SQVTM and CDR2 ANQGSEA. There are 10 residues in the CDR3. In nucleotides, the CDR3 is TGCAGCGCCGATTCAGATACGCAGTATTTT. This translates into CSADSDTQYF.